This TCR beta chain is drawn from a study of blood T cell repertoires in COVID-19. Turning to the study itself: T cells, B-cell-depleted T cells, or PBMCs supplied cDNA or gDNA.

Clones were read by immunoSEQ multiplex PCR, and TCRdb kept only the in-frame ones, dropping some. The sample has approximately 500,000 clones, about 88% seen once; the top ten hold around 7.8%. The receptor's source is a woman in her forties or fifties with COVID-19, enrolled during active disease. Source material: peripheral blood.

DNA of the CDR3: TGTGCCTGGAGCTCTTGGACAGGGGGGGAGACCCAGTACTTC. It yields the protein CAWSSWTGGETQYF. The chain joins TRBV30 to TRBJ2-5; 10 bases line up with TRBD1. Germline V CDR1 and CDR2: GTSNPN, SVGIG (reference sequence). V lost 3 bases, J lost 5 bases, and 6 bases stayed unmatched. The CDR3 contains 14 residues.